A selection of T cell receptor beta chains follows, all from one sample in a study of shared clonotypes between healthy human individuals. The repertoire was sequenced with immunoSEQ multiplex PCR; TCRdb's copy has only in-frame clones and lacks some. The top ten hold over 0.3% of the sample, which has fewer than 1.8 million clones, approximately 98.5% seen once. The sequencing sample was made of naive CD4+ T cells sorted from blood. The origin of the receptors is a man aged 25-45 years in good health. Each CDR3 is given with its conserved first and last residue. D genes are given only for firm matches. The listing skips clone size in some rows; elsewhere it reads once, few, many or a size class.

>NA|TRBJ1-5|TRBV15|NA
TGTGCCACCAGCAGAGATCGGGCGTATAGCAATCAGCCCCAGCATTTT
CATSRDRAYSNQPQHF
>NA|TRBJ1-3|TRBV7-2|NA
TGTGCCAGCAGCACAAGGGGGTTCTCTGGAAACACCATATATTTT
CASSTRGFSGNTIYF
>NA|TRBJ1-1|TRBV10-2|NA
TGCGCCAGCAGCGGACCAGGCGGGCAGGGGAACACTGAAGCTTTCTTT
CASSGPGGQGNTEAFF
>NA|TRBJ2-1|TRBV27|TRBD2
TGTGCCAGCAGTTCCGGCACCGCGGGAGGAGTTAATGAGCAGTTCTTC
CASSSGTAGGVNEQFF
>NA|TRBJ1-2|TRBV5-4|NA
TGTGCCAGCAGCGCCGGACAGCGAGGCTACACCTTC
CASSAGQRGYTF
>NA|TRBJ2-1|TRBV29-1|NA
TGCAGCGTATCCGATGAGCAGTTCTTC
CSVSDEQFF
>NA|TRBJ1-2|TRBV29-1|NA
TGCAGCGTTGGCCCTTCAGAGAACTATGGCTACACCTTC
CSVGPSENYGYTF
>NA|TRBJ2-1|TRBV15|NA
TGTGCCACCAGCAGAACTACAGATGAGCAGTTCTTC
CATSRTTDEQFF
>NA|TRBJ1-1|TRBV6-1|NA
TGTGCCAGCAGAGCAGGGGAAACTTTCTTT
CASRAGETFF
>once|TRBJ2-3|TRBV5-4|TRBD1
TGTGCCAGCCAAGGGTGGGTACAGGGGACAGATACGCAGTATTTT
CASQGWVQGTDTQYF
>NA|TRBJ2-3|TRBV6-1|NA
TGTGCCAGCAGTGAACAGGGTTGGGGTCTTACGCAGTATTTT
CASSEQGWGLTQYF
>once|TRBJ2-6|TRBV28|NA
TGTGCCAGTAACCGGGGGAATGGGGCCAACGTCCTGACTTTC
CASNRGNGANVLTF
>NA|TRBJ1-3|TRBV29-1|TRBD1
TGCAGCGCCGGGACAGGGGGGTCTGGAAACACCATATATTTT
CSAGTGGSGNTIYF
>NA|TRBJ2-2|TRBV7-8|TRBD2
TGTGCCAGCAGCACTCGAGCGGGAGACGCGAACACCGGGGAGCTGTTTTTT
CASSTRAGDANTGELFF
>once|TRBJ2-7|TRBV9|TRBD1
TGTGCCAGCAGCCCAACGGGGACAGGGGAATACGAGCAGTACTTC
CASSPTGTGEYEQYF
>NA|TRBJ1-2|TRBV6-6|NA
TGTGCCAGCAGTCCCTCGGGGGGCAGAGGCACCTTC
CASSPSGGRGTF
>NA|TRBJ2-7|TRBV29-1|NA
TGCAGCGTTGTCCGGACAGGAGGGACCAAGTACGAGCAGTACTTC
CSVVRTGGTKYEQYF
>NA|TRBJ1-5|TRBV5-1|TRBD1
TGCGCCAGCAGCGCGACTCCGGGACAGGGGGGCCAGCCCCAGCATTTT
CASSATPGQGGQPQHF
>once|TRBJ2-2|TRBV11-2|TRBD1
TGTGCCGACAGGGTTCCAAGCGGGGAGCTGTTTTTT
CADRVPSGELFF
>NA|TRBJ2-1|TRBV5-1|NA
TGCGCCAGCAGCTTGAAACTAGTCAATGAGCAGTTCTTC
CASSLKLVNEQFF
>NA|TRBJ2-3|TRBV9|NA
TGTGCCAGCAGCCCTCTTCCCGGGACCCTCGGCTATACGCAGTATTTT
CASSPLPGTLGYTQYF
>NA|TRBJ1-1|TRBV5-1|TRBD1
TGCGCCAGCAGCCCGTGGACAGGGGCGGTGAACACTGAAGCTTTCTTT
CASSPWTGAVNTEAFF
>NA|TRBJ2-7|TRBV6-5|NA
TGTGCCAGCAGTTATCCCCACGGGGGCGAGCAGTACTTC
CASSYPHGGEQYF
>NA|TRBJ2-7|TRBV11-2|NA
TGTGCCAGCAGCTTCCGGTGGGAGGACTCCTACGAGCAGTACTTC
CASSFRWEDSYEQYF
>NA|TRBJ1-1|TRBV10-2|TRBD1
TGCGCCACCTCCCTGACAGGGGGGGAGTACACTGAAGCTTTCTTT
CATSLTGGEYTEAFF
>once|TRBJ2-3|TRBV9|NA
TGTGCCAGCAGCTTAGTGGGTACAGATACGCAGTATTTT
CASSLVGTDTQYF